The T cell receptor beta chain under discussion was sequenced for a study of control samples from healthy donors and cancer patients. The CDR3 is 13 residues long. Per the germline V gene, CDR1 is SGHDT and CDR2 is YYEEEE. Trimming removed 3 bases from V and 0 bases from J, with 6 bases in between. Measured with immunoSEQ multiplex PCR; TCRdb has only the in-frame clones, and not every one. The table lists 150,000 to 200,000 clones, about 90% of them singletons, with approximately 12% in the top ten. The chain combines TRBV5-6 with TRBJ1-2, with D unclear. The specimen was blood. This clonotype was sampled from a man aged 25-40 years in good health. The CDR3 region is CASSSISNYGYTF. CDR3 sequence (DNA): TGTGCCAGCAGCTCAATTTCTAACTATGGCTACACCTTC.